The T cell receptor (beta chain) described here comes from a study of cytomegalovirus exposure and HLA in healthy donors. Amplification used 60 Vbeta primers and 13 Jbeta primers. Assay: immunoSEQ multiplex PCR; the TCRdb copy retains only in-frame clones and omits some. The sample has about 160,000 clones; 65% to 85% are singletons. In germline, CDR1 is SGHRS, CDR2 YFSETQ. V lost 4 bases to trimming and J lost 8 bases, with 10 bases between them. The CDR3 is made up of 13 amino acids. With regard to this clone: Its antigen is currently unknown.

Study-level findings and limits: A highly shared variant cluster was judged a likely technical artifact. CMV serostatus stood as the only immune exposure information on hand. The study carried out a later analysis of TCR beta sequences. It associated 15,000 to 20,000 of them with specific HLA alleles at a false discovery rate of 0.05.

The sample was PBMCs. The TCR sequence derives from a male donor in good health and CMV-seropositive. V and J are TRBV5-1 and TRBJ1-6, with a possible D match to TRBD1 (6 bases). The CDR3 bases are TGCGCCAGCAGCCGAGGGGGAGATTCACCCCTCCACTTT. Translation gives CASSRGGDSPLHF.